This T cell receptor (beta chain) emerged from a study of neurological immune-mediated disorders. This clonotype occurred many times. Antigen specificity is unknown. Study outcomes and limitations: The greatest TCR clonal expansion appeared in HTLV-1-associated myelopathy and the smallest, falling below healthy controls, in multiple sclerosis. No CDR3 amino acid sequences were shared by expanded clones across subjects, suggesting private repertoires in all groups. According to phylogenetic grouping, one related-CDR3 cluster, a possible signature, contained the repertoires of 18 of 34 multiple sclerosis patients.

Synthesis of cDNA was accomplished via 5'RACE employing 10-nucleotide random UMIs. In TCRdb, the 5' RACE reads were re-called with MiXCR into one record per CDR3 protein. The sample consists of fewer than 85,000 distinct CDR3 sequences, 4.3% of them appearing once. This sample's time point: longitudinal time-point 3. The sample taken for sequencing was PBMCs. This receptor was obtained from a woman aged 55-75 years with multiple sclerosis.

The CDR3 region is CASSLPGSTDTQYF. The DNA of the CDR3 is TGCGCCAGCAGCTTGCCAGGTAGCACAGATACGCAGTATTTT. This chain connects TRBV5-1 to TRBJ2-3; no firm D call. The CDR3 runs to 14 residues. Trimming left V 1 base short and J 0 bases short, with 6 bases between. CDR1 is SGHRS, CDR2 YFSETQ, per germline.